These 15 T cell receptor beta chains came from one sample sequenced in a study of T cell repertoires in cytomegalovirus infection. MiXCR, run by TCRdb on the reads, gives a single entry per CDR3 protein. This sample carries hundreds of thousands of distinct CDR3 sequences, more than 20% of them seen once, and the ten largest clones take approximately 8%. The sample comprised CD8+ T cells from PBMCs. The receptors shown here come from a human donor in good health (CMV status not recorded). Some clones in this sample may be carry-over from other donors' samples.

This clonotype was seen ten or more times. CDR3 bases: TGTGCCAGCAGTTACTCTACCGGGGTCGACGCAGACGAGCAGTACGTC. Residues: CASSYSTGVDADEQYV. The chain is built from TRBV6-6 and TRBJ2-7; weak D call: TRBD2 (5 bases). Trimming removed 0 bases from V and 5 bases from J, with 17 bases in between. The CDR3 runs 16 residues. CDR1 MNHNY and CDR2 SVGAGI come from the germline V gene (reference sequence).

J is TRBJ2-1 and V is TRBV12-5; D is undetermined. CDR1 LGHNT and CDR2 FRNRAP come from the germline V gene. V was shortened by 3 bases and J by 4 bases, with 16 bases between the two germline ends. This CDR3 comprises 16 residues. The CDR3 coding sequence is TGTGCTAGTGGTTTTGCCCCGGACGGCCAATACAATGAGCAGTTCTTC. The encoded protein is CASGFAPDGQYNEQFF.

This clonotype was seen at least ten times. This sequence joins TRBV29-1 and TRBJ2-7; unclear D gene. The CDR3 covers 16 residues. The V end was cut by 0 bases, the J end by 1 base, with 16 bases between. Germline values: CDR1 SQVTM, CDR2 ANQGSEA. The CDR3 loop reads CSVEDPVRSGSYEQYF. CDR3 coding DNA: TGCAGCGTTGAAGATCCGGTCAGATCGGGTTCCTACGAGCAGTACTTC.

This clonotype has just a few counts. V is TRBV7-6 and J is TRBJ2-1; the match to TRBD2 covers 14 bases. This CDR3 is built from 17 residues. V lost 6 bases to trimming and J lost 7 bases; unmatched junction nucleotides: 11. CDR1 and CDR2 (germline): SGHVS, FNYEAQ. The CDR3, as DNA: TGTGCCAGCAGACGGACTAGCGGGGGGTGGGAGGGGAATGAGCAGTTCTTC. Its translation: CASRRTSGGWEGNEQFF.

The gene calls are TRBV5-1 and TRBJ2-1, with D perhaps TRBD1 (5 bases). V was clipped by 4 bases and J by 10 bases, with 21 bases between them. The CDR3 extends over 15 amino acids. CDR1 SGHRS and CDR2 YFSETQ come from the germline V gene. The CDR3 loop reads CASSKTVPLTDEQFF. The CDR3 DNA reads TGCGCCAGCAGCAAGACAGTTCCCCTGACTGACGAGCAGTTCTTC.

The CDR3 reads CASSRRGGAAYNEQFF. Here the CDR3 DNA reads TGCGCCAGCAGTCGACGCGGGGGGGCAGCCTACAATGAGCAGTTCTTC. This sequence joins TRBV4-1 and TRBJ2-1; 9 positions match TRBD2. Germline CDR1 is MGHRA and CDR2 is YSYEKL. V was pared by 6 bases and J by 2 bases, with 8 bases of the junction left unmatched. CDR3 length: 16 residues.

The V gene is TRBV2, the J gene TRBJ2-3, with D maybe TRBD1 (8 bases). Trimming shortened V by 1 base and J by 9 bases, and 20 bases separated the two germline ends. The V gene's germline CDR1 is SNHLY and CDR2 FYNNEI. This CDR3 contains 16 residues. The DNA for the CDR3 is TGTGCCAGCAGTGAAGTTTTCAGGGGGCGGGGGAACACGCAGTATTTT. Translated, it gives CASSEVFRGRGNTQYF.

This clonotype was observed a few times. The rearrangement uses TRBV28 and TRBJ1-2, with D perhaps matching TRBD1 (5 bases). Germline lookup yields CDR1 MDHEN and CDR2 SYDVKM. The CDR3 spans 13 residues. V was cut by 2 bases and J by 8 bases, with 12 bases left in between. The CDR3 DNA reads TGTGCCAGCAGTTTACGAGGGGCGGAGGGCTACACCTTC. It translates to CASSLRGAEGYTF.

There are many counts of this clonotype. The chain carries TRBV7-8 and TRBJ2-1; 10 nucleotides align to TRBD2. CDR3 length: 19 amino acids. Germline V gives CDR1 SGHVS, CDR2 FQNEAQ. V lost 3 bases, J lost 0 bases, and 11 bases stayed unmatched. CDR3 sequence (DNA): TGTGCCAGCAGCTTTTCAGGTAGCGGGGGGACAAACTCCTACAATGAGCAGTTCTTC. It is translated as CASSFSGSGGTNSYNEQFF.

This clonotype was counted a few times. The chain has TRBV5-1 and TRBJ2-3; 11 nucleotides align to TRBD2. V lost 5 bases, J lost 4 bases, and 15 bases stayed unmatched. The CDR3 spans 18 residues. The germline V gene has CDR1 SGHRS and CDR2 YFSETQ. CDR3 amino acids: CASSWSEGLAGGPDTQYF. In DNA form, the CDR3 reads TGCGCCAGCAGTTGGTCCGAGGGGCTAGCGGGGGGCCCAGATACGCAGTATTTT.

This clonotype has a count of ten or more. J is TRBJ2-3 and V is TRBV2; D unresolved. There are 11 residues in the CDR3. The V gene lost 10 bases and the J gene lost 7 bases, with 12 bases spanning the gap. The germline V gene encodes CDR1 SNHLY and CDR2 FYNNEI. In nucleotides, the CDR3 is TGTGCCACCTTTCAGGCTTATACGCAGTATTTT. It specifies CATFQAYTQYF. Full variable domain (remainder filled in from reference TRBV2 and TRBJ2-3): EPEVTQTPSHQVTQMGQEVILRCVPISNHLYFYWYRQILGQKVEFLVSFYNNEISEKSEIFDDQFSVERPDGSNFTLKIRSTKLEDSAMYFCATFQAYTQYFGPGTRLTVL.

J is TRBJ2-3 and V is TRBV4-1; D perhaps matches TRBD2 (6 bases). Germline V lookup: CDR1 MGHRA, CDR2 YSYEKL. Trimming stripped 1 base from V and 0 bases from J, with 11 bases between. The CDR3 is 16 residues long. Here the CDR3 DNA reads TGCGCCAGCAGCCAAGTAGCGGACGCTAGCACAGATACGCAGTATTTT. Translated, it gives CASSQVADASTDTQYF.

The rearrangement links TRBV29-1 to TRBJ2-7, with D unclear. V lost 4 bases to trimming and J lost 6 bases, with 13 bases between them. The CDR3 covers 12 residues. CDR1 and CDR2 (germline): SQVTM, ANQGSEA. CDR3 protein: CSVVTLKGEQYF. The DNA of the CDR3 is TGCAGCGTTGTCACATTGAAGGGCGAGCAGTACTTC.

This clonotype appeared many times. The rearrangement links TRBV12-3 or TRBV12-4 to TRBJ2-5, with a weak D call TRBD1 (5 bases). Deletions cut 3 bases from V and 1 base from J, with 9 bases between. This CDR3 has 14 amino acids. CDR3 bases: TGTGCCAGCAGTTTCCTCAGGGCCCAAGAGACCCAGTACTTC. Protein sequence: CASSFLRAQETQYF.

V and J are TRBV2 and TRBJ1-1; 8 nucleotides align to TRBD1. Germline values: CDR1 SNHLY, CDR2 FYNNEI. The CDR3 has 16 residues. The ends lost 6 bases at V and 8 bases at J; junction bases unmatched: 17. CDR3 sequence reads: CASREDRAVFLSEAFF. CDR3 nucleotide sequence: TGTGCCAGCAGGGAGGACAGGGCGGTTTTTCTTTCGGAAGCTTTCTTT.